This T cell receptor beta chain appears in the sequencing data of a study of blood T cell repertoires in COVID-19. For the study at large: From T cells, B-cell-depleted T cells, or PBMCs came the material, which was cDNA or gDNA.

As originally analysed: Reference gene primer amplification gave nucleated cell count estimates. Assay: immunoSEQ multiplex PCR; the TCRdb copy retains only in-frame clones and omits some. Clone size and V and J calls were adopted from that table, with D and trimming inferred from the DNA. The sample consists of about 120,000 clones, more than 60% of them appearing once. V lost 6 bases to trimming and J lost 6 bases, with 11 bases between them. CDR1 is MNHEY and CDR2 is SVGEGT in the germline V gene. The CDR3 loop spans 12 amino acids. The sequence was obtained from a man in his 70s with acute or convalescent COVID-19. Source material: peripheral blood. The chain has TRBV6-2 or TRBV6-3 and TRBJ1-2; D is undetermined. The CDR3 sequence is CASSHGPDGYTF. The CDR3 coding sequence is TGTGCCAGCAGCCACGGTCCCGATGGCTACACCTTC.